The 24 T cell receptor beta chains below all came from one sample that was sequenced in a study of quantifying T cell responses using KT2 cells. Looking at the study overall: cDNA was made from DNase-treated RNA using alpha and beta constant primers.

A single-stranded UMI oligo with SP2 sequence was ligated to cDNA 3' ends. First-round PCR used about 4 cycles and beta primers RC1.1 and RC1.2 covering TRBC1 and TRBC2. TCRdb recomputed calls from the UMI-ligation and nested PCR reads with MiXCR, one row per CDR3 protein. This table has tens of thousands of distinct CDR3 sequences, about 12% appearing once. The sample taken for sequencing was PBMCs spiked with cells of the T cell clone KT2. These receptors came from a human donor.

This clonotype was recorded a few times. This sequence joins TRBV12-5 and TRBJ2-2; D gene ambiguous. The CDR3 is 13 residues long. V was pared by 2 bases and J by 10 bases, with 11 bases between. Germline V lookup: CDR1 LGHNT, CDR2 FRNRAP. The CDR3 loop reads CASGLYRRMELFF. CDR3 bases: TGTGCTAGTGGTTTGTACCGGCGGATGGAGCTGTTTTTT. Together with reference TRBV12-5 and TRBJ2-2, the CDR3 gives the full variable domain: DARVTQTPRHKVTEMGQEVTMRCQPILGHNTVFWYRQTMMQGLELLAYFRNRAPLDDSGMPKDRFSAEMPDATLATLKIQPSEPRDSAVYFCASGLYRRMELFFGEGSRLTVL.

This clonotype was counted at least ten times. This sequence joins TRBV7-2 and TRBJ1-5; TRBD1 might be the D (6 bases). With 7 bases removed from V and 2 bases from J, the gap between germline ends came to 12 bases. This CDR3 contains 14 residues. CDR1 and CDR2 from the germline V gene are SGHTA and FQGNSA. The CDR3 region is CASNRDAGNQPQHF. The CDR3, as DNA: TGTGCCAGCAACAGGGATGCGGGCAATCAGCCCCAGCATTTT.

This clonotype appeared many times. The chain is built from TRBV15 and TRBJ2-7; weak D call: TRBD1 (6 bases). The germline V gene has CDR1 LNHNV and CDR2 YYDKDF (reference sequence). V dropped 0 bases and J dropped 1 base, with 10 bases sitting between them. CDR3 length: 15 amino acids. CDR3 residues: CATSRERGHSYEQYF. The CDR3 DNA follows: TGTGCCACCAGCAGAGAAAGGGGACATTCCTACGAGCAGTACTTC.

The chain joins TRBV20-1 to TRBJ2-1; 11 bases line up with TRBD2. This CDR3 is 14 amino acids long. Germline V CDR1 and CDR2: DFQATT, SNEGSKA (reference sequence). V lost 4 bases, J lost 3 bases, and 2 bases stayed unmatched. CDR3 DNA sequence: TGCAGTGCTATAGCGGGGGGGTACTACAATGAGCAGTTCTTC. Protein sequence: CSAIAGGYYNEQFF.

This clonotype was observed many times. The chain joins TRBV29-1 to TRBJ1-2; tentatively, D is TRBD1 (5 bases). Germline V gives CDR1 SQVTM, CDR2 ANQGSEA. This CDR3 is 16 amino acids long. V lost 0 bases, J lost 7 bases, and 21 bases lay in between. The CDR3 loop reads CSVEDRGADIRGGYTF. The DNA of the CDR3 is TGCAGCGTTGAAGATCGAGGGGCCGACATTCGGGGTGGCTACACCTTC. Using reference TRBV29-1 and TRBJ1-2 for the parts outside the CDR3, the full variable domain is SAVISQKPSRDICQRGTSLTIQCQVDSQVTMMFWYRQQPGQSLTLIATANQGSEATYESGFVIDKFPISRPNLTFSTLTVSNMSPEDSSIYLCSVEDRGADIRGGYTFGSGTRLTVV.

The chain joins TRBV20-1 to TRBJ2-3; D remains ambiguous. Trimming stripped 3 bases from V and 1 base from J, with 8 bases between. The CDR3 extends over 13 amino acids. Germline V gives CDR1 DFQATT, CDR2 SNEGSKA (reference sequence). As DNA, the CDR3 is TGCAGTGCTAGCGGGCTTGGCACAGATACGCAGTATTTT. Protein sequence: CSASGLGTDTQYF.

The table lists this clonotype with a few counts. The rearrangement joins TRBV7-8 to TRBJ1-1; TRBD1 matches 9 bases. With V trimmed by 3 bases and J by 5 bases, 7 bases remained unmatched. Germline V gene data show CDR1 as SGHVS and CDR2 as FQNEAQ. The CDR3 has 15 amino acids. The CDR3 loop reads CASSFRDRVLTEAFF. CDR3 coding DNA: TGTGCCAGCAGCTTCCGGGACAGGGTTCTTACTGAAGCTTTCTTT. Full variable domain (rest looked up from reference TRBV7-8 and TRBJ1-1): GAGVSQSPRYKVAKRGQDVALRCDPISGHVSLFWYQQALGQGPEFLTYFQNEAQLDKSGLPSDRFFAERPEGSVSTLKIQRTQQEDSAVYLCASSFRDRVLTEAFFGQGTRLTVV.

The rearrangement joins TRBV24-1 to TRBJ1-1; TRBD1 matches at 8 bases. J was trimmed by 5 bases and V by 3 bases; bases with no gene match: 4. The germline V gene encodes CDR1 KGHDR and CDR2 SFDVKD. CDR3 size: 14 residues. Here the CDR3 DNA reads TGTGCCACCAGTGATACTGGACAGGGAACTGAAGCTTTCTTT. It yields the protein CATSDTGQGTEAFF.

The CDR3 loop is CSARDIGGRRDYEQYF. The CDR3 bases are TGCAGTGCTAGAGATATAGGCGGGAGGAGAGACTACGAGCAGTACTTC. The chain links TRBV20-1 to TRBJ2-7, with 8 positions matching TRBD2. Germline V CDR1 and CDR2: DFQATT, SNEGSKA (reference sequence). CDR3 length: 16 residues. The V gene end was trimmed by 0 bases and the J gene end by 3 bases; junction bases not matched to a gene: 10.

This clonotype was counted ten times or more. CDR3 nucleotide sequence: TGCGCCAGCAGCCAGGGTATCTTCAGCTCTGGAAACACCATATATTTT. It encodes CASSQGIFSSGNTIYF. The chain combines TRBV4-3 with TRBJ1-3; no reliable D call. The CDR3 has 16 amino acids. Trimming shortened V by 3 bases and J by 0 bases, and 12 bases separated the two germline ends. The germline V gene encodes CDR1 LGHNA and CDR2 YSLEER.

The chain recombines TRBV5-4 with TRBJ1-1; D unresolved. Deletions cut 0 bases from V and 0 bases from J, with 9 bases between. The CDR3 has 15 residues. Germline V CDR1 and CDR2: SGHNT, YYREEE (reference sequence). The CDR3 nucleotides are TGTGCCAGCAGCTTGGCTCCGGCGGTGAACACTGAAGCTTTCTTT. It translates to CASSLAPAVNTEAFF.

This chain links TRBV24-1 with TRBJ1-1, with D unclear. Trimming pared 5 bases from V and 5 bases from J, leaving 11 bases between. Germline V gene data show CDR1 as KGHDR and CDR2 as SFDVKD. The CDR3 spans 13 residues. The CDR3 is CATSAGVRTEAFF. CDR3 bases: TGTGCCACCAGTGCCGGGGTGCGGACTGAAGCTTTCTTT.

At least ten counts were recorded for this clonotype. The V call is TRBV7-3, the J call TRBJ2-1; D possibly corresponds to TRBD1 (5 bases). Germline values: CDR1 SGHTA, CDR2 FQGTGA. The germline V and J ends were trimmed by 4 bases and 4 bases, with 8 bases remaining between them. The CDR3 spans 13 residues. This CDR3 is CASSSTVYNEQFF. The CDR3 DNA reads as TGTGCCAGCAGCTCGACAGTTTACAATGAGCAGTTCTTC.

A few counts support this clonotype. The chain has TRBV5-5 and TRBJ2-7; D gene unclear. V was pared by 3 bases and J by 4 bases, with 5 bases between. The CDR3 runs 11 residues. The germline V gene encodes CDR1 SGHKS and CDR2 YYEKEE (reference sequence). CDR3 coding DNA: TGTGCCAGCAGCTCGATTTACGAGCAGTACTTC. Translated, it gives CASSSIYEQYF.

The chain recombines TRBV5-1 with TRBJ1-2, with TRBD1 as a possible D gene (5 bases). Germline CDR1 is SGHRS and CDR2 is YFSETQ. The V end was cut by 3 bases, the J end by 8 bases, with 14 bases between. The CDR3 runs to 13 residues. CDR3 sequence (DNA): TGCGCCAGCAGCTCTAGGACATACTCGGGCTACACCTTC. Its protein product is CASSSRTYSGYTF. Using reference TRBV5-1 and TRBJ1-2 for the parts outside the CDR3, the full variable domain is KAGVTQTPRYLIKTRGQQVTLSCSPISGHRSVSWYQQTPGQGLQFLFEYFSETQRNKGNFPGRFSGRQFSNSRSEMNVSTLELGDSALYLCASSSRTYSGYTFGSGTRLTVV.

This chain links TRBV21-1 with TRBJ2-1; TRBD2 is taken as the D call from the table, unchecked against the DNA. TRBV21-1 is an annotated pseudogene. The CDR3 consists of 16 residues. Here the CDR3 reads CASSNRGTSGKDEQFF. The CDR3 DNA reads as TGTGCCAGCAGCAATCGGGGGACTAGCGGGAAAGATGAGCAGTTCTTC.

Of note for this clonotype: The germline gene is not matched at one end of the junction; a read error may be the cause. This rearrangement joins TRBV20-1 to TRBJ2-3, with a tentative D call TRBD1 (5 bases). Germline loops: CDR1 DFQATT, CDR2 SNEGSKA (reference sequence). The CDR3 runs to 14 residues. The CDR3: CSARVYDSSDTQYF. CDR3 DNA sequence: TGCAGTGCAAGAGTGTATGACAGCTCAGATACGCAGTATTTT.

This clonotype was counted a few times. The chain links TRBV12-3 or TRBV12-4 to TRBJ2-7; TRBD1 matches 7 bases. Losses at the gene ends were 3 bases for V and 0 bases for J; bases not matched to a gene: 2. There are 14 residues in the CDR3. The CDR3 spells CASSLGTDSYEQYF. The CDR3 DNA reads TGTGCCAGCAGTTTGGGGACAGACTCCTACGAGCAGTACTTC.

The CDR3 DNA reads as TGTGCCAGCAGTTTATCGATGGAGACAGGCCGCTATGGCTACACCTTC. Protein product: CASSLSMETGRYGYTF. The rearrangement uses TRBV27 and TRBJ1-2; a possible D gene is TRBD1 (6 bases). Germline V gives CDR1 MNHEY, CDR2 SMNVEV (reference sequence). The CDR3 is 16 residues long. The V and J ends lost 0 bases and 4 bases respectively, with 15 bases between them.

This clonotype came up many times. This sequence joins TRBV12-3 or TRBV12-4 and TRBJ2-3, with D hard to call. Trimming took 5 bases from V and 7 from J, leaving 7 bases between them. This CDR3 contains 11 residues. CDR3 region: CASSPHNTQYF. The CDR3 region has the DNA TGTGCCAGCAGTCCCCACAATACGCAGTATTTT.

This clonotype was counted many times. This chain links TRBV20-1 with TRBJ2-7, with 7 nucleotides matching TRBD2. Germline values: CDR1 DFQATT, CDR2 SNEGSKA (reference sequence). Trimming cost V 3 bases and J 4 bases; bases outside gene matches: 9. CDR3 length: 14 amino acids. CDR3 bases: TGCAGTGCTAGTTCCACCGGGCGGGGGTACGAGCAGTACTTC. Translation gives CSASSTGRGYEQYF.

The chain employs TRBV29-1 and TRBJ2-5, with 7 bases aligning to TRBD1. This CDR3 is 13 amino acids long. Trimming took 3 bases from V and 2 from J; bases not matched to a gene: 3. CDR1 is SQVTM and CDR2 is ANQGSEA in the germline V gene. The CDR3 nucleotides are TGCAGCGTTGAGGGGGACAGACAAGAGACCCAGTACTTC. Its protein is CSVEGDRQETQYF. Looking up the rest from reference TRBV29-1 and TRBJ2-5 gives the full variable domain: SAVISQKPSRDICQRGTSLTIQCQVDSQVTMMFWYRQQPGQSLTLIATANQGSEATYESGFVIDKFPISRPNLTFSTLTVSNMSPEDSSIYLCSVEGDRQETQYFGPGTRLLVL.

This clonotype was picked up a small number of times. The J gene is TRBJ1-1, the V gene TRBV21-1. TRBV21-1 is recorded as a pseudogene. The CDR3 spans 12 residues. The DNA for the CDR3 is TGTGCCACCATTACACTGAACACTGAAGCTTTCTTT. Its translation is CATITLNTEAFF.

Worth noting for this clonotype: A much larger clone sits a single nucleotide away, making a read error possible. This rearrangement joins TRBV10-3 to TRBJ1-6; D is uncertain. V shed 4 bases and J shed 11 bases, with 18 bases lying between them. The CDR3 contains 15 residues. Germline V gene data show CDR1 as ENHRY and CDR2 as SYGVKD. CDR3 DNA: TGTGCCATCAGTGGAAGTGGGCCCGAAAATCCACCCCTCCACTTT. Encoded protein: CAISGSGPENPPLHF.